This entry describes one T cell receptor beta chain. The sample originates from a study of shared clonotypes between healthy human individuals. The CDR3 runs 18 residues. Germline V gene sequence: CDR1 MDHEN, CDR2 SYDVKM. After removal of 5 bases from V and 0 bases from J, the junction contained 15 bases not matched to a gene. Assay execution proceeded at the deep level. Each subset's genomic DNA was shared equally among a number of immunoSEQ plates. TCRdb's table, derived via immunoSEQ multiplex PCR, lists solely in-frame clones and lacks some. Among fewer than 1.4 million clones, roughly 74% were seen once, and the ten largest hold more than 0.55%.

Sequenced sample: memory CD4+ T cells from PBMCs. Subset described: CD45RA-negative fraction. V usage is TRBV28 and J usage is TRBJ2-7; 8 bases are shared with TRBD2. The TCR originated in a man aged 18 to 29 in good health. Some clones in this sample may be carry-over from other donors' samples. The CDR3 DNA sequence: TGTGCCAGCAGTCCCCCACCACGCCCTAGCGGGCTCTCCTACGAGCAGTACTTC. Residues: CASSPPPRPSGLSYEQYF.